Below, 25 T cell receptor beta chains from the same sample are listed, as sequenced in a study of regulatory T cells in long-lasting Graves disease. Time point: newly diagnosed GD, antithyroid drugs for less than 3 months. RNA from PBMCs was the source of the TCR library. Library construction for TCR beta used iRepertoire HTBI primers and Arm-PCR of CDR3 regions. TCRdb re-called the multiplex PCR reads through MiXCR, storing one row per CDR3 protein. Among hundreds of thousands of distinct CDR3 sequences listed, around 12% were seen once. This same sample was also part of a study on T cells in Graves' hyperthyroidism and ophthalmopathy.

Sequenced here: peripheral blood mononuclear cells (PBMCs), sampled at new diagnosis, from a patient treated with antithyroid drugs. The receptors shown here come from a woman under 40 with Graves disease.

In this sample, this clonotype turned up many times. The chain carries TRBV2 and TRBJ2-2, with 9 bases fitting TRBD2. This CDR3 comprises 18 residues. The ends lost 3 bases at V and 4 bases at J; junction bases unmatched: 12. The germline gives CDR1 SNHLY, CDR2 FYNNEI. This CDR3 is CASSEWREGPTTTGELFF. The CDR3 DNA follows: TGTGCCAGCAGTGAGTGGCGGGAGGGCCCCACGACCACCGGGGAGCTGTTTTTT.

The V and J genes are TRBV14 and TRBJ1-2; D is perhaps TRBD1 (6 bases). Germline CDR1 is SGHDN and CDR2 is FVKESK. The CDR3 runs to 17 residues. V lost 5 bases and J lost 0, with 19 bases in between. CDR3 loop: CASSAHQTGHPNYGYTF. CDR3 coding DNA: TGTGCCAGCAGCGCGCATCAAACAGGGCATCCTAACTATGGCTACACCTTC.

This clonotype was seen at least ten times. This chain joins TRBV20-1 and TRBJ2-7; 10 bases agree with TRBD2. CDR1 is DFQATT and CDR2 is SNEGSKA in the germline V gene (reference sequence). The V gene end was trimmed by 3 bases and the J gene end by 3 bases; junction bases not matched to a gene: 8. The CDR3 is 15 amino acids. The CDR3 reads CSASPSGSRGYEQYF. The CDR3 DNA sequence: TGCAGTGCTAGCCCTAGCGGGAGTAGGGGCTACGAGCAGTACTTC.

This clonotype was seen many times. The DNA of the CDR3 is TGTGCCAGCAGTGAAAGGGGGACTAGCGGGAGAGAGACCCAGTACTTC. This encodes CASSERGTSGRETQYF. The genes are TRBV2 and TRBJ2-5, with 14 bases lining up with TRBD2. J was trimmed by 4 bases and V by 2 bases; bases with no gene match: 3. CDR3 size: 16 residues. Germline-derived CDR1 and CDR2 are SNHLY and FYNNEI.

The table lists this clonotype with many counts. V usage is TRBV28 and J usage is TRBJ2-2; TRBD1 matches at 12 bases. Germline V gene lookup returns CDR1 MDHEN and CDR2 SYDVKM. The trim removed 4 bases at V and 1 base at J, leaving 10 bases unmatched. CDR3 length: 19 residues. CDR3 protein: CASSSNAGTGGRNTGELFF. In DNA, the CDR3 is TGTGCCAGCAGTTCCAACGCCGGGACAGGGGGCCGGAACACCGGGGAGCTGTTTTTT.

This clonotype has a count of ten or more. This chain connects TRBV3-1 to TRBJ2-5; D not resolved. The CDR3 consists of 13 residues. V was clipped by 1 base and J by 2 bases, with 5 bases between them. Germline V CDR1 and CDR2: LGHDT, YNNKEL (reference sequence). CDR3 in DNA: TGTGCCAGCAGCCAAGGGGGTCAAGAGACCCAGTACTTC. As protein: CASSQGGQETQYF.

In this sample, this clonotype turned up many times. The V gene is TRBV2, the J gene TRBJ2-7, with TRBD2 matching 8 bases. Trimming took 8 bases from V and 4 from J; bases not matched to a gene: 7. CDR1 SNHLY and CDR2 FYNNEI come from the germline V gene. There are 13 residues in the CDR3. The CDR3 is CASLSGREYEQYF. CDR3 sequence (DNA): TGTGCCAGCTTAAGCGGGAGAGAGTACGAGCAGTACTTC.

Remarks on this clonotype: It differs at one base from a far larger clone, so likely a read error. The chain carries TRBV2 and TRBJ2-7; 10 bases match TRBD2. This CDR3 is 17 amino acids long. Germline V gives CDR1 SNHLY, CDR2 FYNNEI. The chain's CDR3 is CASSLEARTSGNYEQHF. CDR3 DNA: TGTGCCAGCAGTTTAGAGGCACGGACTAGCGGCAACTACGAGCAGCACTTC. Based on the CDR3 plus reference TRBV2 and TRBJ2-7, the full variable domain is EPEVTQTPSHQVTQMGQEVILRCVPISNHLYFYWYRQILGQKVEFLVSFYNNEISEKSEIFDDQFSVERPDGSNFTLKIRSTKLEDSAMYFCASSLEARTSGNYEQHFGPGTRLTVT.

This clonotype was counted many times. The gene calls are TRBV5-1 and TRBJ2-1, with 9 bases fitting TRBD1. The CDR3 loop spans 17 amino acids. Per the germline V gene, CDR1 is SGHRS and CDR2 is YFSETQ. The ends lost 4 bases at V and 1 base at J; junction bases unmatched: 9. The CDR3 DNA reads TGCGCCAGCAGCACGATTCTACAGGGGGCATCCTACAATGAGCAGTTCTTC. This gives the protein CASSTILQGASYNEQFF.

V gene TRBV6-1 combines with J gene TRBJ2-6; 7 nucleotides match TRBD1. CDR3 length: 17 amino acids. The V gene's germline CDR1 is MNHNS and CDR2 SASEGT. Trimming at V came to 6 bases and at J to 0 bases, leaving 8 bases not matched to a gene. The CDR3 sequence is CASRAKTGPSGANVLTF. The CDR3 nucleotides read TGTGCCAGCAGAGCAAAGACAGGGCCCTCTGGGGCCAACGTCCTGACTTTC.

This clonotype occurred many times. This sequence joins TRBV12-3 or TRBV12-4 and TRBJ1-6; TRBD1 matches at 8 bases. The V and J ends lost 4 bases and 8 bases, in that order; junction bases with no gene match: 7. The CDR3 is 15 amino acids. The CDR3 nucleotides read TGTGCCAGCAGTTCTAGGACAGGGATTTATTCACCCCTCCACTTT. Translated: CASSSRTGIYSPLHF.

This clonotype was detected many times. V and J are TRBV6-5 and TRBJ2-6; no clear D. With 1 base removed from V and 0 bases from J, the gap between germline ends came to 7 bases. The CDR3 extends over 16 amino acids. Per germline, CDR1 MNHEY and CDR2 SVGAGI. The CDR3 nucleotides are TGTGCCAGCAGTTACTTTACGGGCTCTGGGGCCAACGTCCTGACTTTC. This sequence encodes CASSYFTGSGANVLTF.

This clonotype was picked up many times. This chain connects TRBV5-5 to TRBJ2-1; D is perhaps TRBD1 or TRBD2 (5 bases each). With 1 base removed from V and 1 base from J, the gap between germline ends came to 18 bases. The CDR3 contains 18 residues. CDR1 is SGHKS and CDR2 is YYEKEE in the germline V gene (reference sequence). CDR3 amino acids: CASSLLVVSGRSYNEQFF. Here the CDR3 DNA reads TGTGCCAGCAGCTTGTTGGTAGTTTCGGGACGGTCCTACAATGAGCAGTTCTTC.

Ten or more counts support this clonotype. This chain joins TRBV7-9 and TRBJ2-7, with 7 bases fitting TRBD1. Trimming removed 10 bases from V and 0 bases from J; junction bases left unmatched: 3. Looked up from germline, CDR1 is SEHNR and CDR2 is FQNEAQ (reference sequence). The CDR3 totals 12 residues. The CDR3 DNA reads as TGTGCCATAGGGGGCACCTCCTACGAGCAGTACTTC. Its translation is CAIGGTSYEQYF. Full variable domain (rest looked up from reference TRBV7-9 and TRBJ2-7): DTGVSQNPRHKITKRGQNVTFRCDPISEHNRLYWYRQTLGQGPEFLTYFQNEAQLEKSRLLSDRFSAERPKGSFSTLEIQRTEQGDSAMYLCAIGGTSYEQYFGPGTRLTVT.

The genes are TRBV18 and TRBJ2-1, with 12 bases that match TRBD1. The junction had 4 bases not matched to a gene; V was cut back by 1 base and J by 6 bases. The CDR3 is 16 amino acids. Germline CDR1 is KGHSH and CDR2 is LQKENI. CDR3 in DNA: TGTGCCAGCTCACCACGGCCGGGACAGGGGGCCAATGAGCAGTTCTTC. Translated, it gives CASSPRPGQGANEQFF. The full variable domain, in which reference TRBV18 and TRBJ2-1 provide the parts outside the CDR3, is NAGVMQNPRHLVRRRGQEARLRCSPMKGHSHVYWYRQLPEEGLKFMVYLQKENIIDESGMPKERFSAEFPKEGPSILRIQQVVRGDSAAYFCASSPRPGQGANEQFFGPGTRLTVL.

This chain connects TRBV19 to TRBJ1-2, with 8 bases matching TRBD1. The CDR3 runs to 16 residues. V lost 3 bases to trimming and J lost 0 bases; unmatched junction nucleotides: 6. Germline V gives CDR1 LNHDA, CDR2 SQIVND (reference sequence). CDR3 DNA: TGTGCCAGTAGTATTCAGGGGGCGGTGGCTAACTATGGCTACACCTTC. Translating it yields CASSIQGAVANYGYTF.

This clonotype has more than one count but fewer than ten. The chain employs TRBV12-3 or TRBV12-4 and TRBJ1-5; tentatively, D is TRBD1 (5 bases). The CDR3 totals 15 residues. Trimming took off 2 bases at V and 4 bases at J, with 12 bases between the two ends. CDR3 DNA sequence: TGTGCCAGCAGTTTAATGGGGCGGCGGAATCAGCCCCAGCATTTT. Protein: CASSLMGRRNQPQHF.

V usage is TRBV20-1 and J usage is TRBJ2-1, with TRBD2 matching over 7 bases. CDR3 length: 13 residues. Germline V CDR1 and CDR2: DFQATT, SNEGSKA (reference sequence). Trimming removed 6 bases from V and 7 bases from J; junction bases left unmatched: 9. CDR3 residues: CSASTGTKNEQFF. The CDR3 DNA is TGCAGTGCGTCCACCGGGACTAAAAATGAGCAGTTCTTC.

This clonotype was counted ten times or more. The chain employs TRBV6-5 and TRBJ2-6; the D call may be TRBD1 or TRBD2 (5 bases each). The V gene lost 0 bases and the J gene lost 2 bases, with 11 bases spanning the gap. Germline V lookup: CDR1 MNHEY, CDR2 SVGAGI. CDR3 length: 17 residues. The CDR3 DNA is TGTGCCAGCAGTTACTCGATTTGGGGGACTGGGGCCAACGTCCTGACTTTC. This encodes CASSYSIWGTGANVLTF.

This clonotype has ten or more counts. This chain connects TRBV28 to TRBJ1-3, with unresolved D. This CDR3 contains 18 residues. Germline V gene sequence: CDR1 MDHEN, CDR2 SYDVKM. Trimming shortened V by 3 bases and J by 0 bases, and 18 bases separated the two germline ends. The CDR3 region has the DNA TGTGCCAGCAGTTTTAGGGCCAACAAACCTTACTCTGGAAACACCATATATTTT. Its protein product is CASSFRANKPYSGNTIYF. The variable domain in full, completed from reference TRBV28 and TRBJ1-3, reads DVKVTQSSRYLVKRTGEKVFLECVQDMDHENMFWYRQDPGLGLRLIYFSYDVKMKEKGDIPEGYSVSREKKERFSLILESASTNQTSMYLCASSFRANKPYSGNTIYFGEGSWLTVV.

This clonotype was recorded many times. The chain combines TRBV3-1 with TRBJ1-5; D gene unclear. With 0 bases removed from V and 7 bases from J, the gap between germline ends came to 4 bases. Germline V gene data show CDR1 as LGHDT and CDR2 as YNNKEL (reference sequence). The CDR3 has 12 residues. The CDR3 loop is CASSQDRQPQHF. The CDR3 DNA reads TGTGCCAGCAGCCAAGATAGGCAGCCCCAGCATTTT.

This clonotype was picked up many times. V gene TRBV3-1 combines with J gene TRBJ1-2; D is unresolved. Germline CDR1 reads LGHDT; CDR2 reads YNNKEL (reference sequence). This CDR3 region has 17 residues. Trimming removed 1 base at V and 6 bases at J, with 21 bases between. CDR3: CASSQGFGGRGRDGYTF. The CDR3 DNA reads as TGTGCCAGCAGCCAAGGATTCGGCGGGCGCGGGCGGGATGGCTACACCTTC.

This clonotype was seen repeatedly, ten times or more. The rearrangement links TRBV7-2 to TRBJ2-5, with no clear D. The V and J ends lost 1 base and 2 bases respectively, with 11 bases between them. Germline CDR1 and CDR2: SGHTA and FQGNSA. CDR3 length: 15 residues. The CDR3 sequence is CASSLGVRVQETQYF. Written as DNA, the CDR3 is TGTGCCAGCAGCTTAGGGGTCCGGGTGCAAGAGACCCAGTACTTC.

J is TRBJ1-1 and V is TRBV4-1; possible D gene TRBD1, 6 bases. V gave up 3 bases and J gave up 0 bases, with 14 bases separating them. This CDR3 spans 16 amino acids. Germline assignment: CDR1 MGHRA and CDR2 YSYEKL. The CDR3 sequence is CASSHPGQSMNTEAFF. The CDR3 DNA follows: TGCGCCAGCAGCCATCCGGGACAAAGCATGAACACTGAAGCTTTCTTT.

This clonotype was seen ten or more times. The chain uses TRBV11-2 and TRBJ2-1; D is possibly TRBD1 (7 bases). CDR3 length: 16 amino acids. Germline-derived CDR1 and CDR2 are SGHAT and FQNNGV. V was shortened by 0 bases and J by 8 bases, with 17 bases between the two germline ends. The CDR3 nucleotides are TGTGCCAGCAGCTTAGATCGGGGGAGAGGGGGCGATGAGCAGTTCTTC. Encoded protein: CASSLDRGRGGDEQFF.